A single sample is the source of the 25 T cell receptor beta chains below, sequenced in a study of cytomegalovirus exposure and HLA in healthy donors. A multiplex PCR was run with 60 Vbeta primers and 13 Jbeta primers. Only in-frame clones appear in the TCRdb table, and some are missing; sequencing was by immunoSEQ multiplex PCR. Here the sample spans around 110,000 clones, around 10% being singletons. The sample taken for sequencing was PBMCs. The receptors derive from a man aged 25 to 45 in good health and CMV-seronegative.

This clone was found a few times. The V gene is TRBV7-2, the J gene TRBJ1-5, with D possibly matching TRBD1 (5 bases). The CDR3 runs 15 residues. Germline CDR1 and CDR2: SGHTA and FQGNSA. The germline V and J ends were trimmed by 6 bases and 5 bases, with 17 bases remaining between them. CDR3 residues: CASSHDSNLHQPQHF. As DNA, the CDR3 is TGTGCCAGCAGTCACGACAGCAACCTCCATCAGCCCCAGCATTTT.

The chain links TRBV27 to TRBJ1-5, with D unresolved. From germline, CDR1 is MNHEY and CDR2 SMNVEV (reference sequence). The CDR3 runs 14 residues. V lost 3 bases and J lost 5, with 11 bases in between. CDR3 coding DNA: TGTGCCAGCAGTTTTGACTCCAATCATCAGCCCCAGCATTTT. Its translation: CASSFDSNHQPQHF.

V gene TRBV10-3 combines with J gene TRBJ2-1; TRBD2 is a possible D gene (6 bases). Trimming stripped 7 bases from V and 6 bases from J, with 13 bases between. This CDR3 spans 13 amino acids. The germline V gene encodes CDR1 ENHRY and CDR2 SYGVKD. The CDR3 sequence: CAITSVGLNEQFF. In DNA, the CDR3 is TGTGCCATCACTAGCGTAGGGCTCAATGAGCAGTTCTTC.

The chain links TRBV4-2 to TRBJ1-1; a weak D match, TRBD1 (6 bases). Germline V gene sequence: CDR1 LGHNA, CDR2 YNFKEQ. Trimming removed 1 base at V and 11 bases at J, with 14 bases between. The CDR3 runs 13 residues. In DNA, the CDR3 is TGTGCCAGCAGCCAAGGGACAGCCATTCGGGCTTTCTTT. Translated: CASSQGTAIRAFF.

The chain has TRBV4-1 and TRBJ2-3; D remains unclear. The CDR3 length is 12 residues. Trimming pared 4 bases from V and 7 bases from J, leaving 9 bases between. Germline V gene lookup returns CDR1 MGHRA and CDR2 YSYEKL. CDR3 sequence (DNA): TGCGCCAGCAGCCCCGGAGATAATACGCAGTATTTT. Its translation is CASSPGDNTQYF.

This clone was counted a few times. This sequence joins TRBV15 and TRBJ1-4; 9 nucleotides line up with TRBD1. V trimming: 5 bases; J trimming: 6 bases; junction bases outside the gene matches: 7. Germline CDR1 is LNHNV and CDR2 is YYDKDF (reference sequence). The CDR3 runs to 15 residues. CDR3 coding DNA: TGTGCCACCAGCGTACAACGGACAGGGGATGAAAAACTGTTTTTT. This translates into CATSVQRTGDEKLFF. The variable domain in full, with the rest retrieved from reference TRBV15 and TRBJ1-4, is DAMVIQNPRYQVTQFGKPVTLSCSQTLNHNVMYWYQQKSSQAPKLLFHYYDKDFNNEADTPDNFQSRRPNTSFCFLDIRSPGLGDTAMYLCATSVQRTGDEKLFFGSGTQLSVL.

This clone was seen more than once but under ten times. The chain carries TRBV27 and TRBJ2-4, with 13 positions matching TRBD2. The CDR3 is 21 amino acids. J was trimmed by 2 bases and V by 5 bases; bases with no gene match: 18. Germline V gene data show CDR1 as MNHEY and CDR2 as SMNVEV (reference sequence). CDR3 protein: CASSRTLGLAGERRTKNIQYF. The DNA of the CDR3 is TGTGCCAGCAGTCGGACCCTTGGACTAGCGGGAGAGAGGAGAACCAAAAACATTCAGTACTTC.

This clone showed up just a few times. The chain has TRBV6-6 and TRBJ1-5; D gene ambiguous. CDR1 is MNHNY, CDR2 SVGAGI, per germline (reference sequence). This CDR3 has 14 residues. V was clipped by 6 bases and J by 2 bases, with 11 bases between them. In nucleotides, the CDR3 is TGTGCCAGCAGGGCAGCGAGCGGCAATCAGCCCCAGCATTTT. This sequence encodes CASRAASGNQPQHF.

This clone was seen only a few times. This chain connects TRBV29-1 to TRBJ1-2, with D possibly matching TRBD1 (5 bases). This CDR3 is 14 amino acids long. CDR1 is SQVTM, CDR2 ANQGSEA, per germline. Trimming left V 6 bases short and J 4 bases short, with 18 bases between. CDR3: CSVVGLGIAYGYTF. The CDR3, as DNA: TGCAGCGTCGTGGGGCTTGGGATCGCCTATGGCTACACCTTC.

This chain connects TRBV13 to TRBJ1-4; 8 bases align to TRBD1. After removal of 4 bases from V and 5 bases from J, the junction contained 9 bases not matched to a gene. CDR1 is PRHDT and CDR2 is FYEKMQ in the germline V gene (reference sequence). The CDR3 loop spans 16 amino acids. The CDR3 sequence is CASSSYGQGENEKLFF. Here the CDR3 DNA reads TGTGCCAGCAGCTCCTACGGACAGGGTGAAAATGAAAAACTGTTTTTT.

This clone showed up just a few times. The V and J genes are TRBV15 and TRBJ1-5; tentatively, D is TRBD1 (5 bases). This CDR3 comprises 13 residues. Trimming removed 1 base from V and 6 bases from J, with 7 bases in between. Germline CDR1 reads LNHNV; CDR2 reads YYDKDF (reference sequence). CDR3 in amino acids: CATSRVQGQPQHF. CDR3 coding DNA: TGTGCCACCAGCAGAGTTCAGGGTCAGCCCCAGCATTTT.

This clone was observed a few times. This chain links TRBV7-2 with TRBJ1-2, with 8 bases aligning to TRBD1. Germline V gene data show CDR1 as SGHTA and CDR2 as FQGNSA. V was pared by 1 base and J by 7 bases, with 8 bases of the junction left unmatched. This CDR3 is 15 amino acids long. CDR3 in DNA: TGTGCCAGCAGCTTAGGCGGGCAGGGGGCGCCTGGCTACACCTTC. It encodes CASSLGGQGAPGYTF.

The J gene is TRBJ2-3, the V gene TRBV7-2; 12 bases align to TRBD2. Per germline, CDR1 SGHTA and CDR2 FQGNSA. The CDR3 contains 15 residues. V dropped 5 bases and J dropped 4; count of bases not matched to a gene: 4. CDR3 nucleotides: TGTGCCAGCAGCCCTAGCGGGAGGGGTGCAGATACGCAGTATTTT. Translation: CASSPSGRGADTQYF.

The V and J genes are TRBV30 and TRBJ1-5; the D gene is possibly TRBD1 (5 bases). With 0 bases removed from V and 0 bases from J, the gap between germline ends came to 9 bases. In germline, CDR1 is GTSNPN, CDR2 SVGIG (reference sequence). The CDR3 covers 15 residues. The CDR3: CAWSVRGSSNQPQHF. CDR3 DNA sequence: TGTGCCTGGAGTGTACGGGGGAGTAGCAATCAGCCCCAGCATTTT.

V and J are TRBV10-3 and TRBJ2-2; D is possibly TRBD1 (7 bases). CDR1 ENHRY and CDR2 SYGVKD come from the germline V gene. The CDR3 has 15 amino acids. Trimming shortened V by 2 bases and J by 8 bases, and 15 bases separated the two germline ends. The CDR3 sequence is CAISEPGLTGGELFF. The DNA for the CDR3 is TGTGCCATCAGTGAGCCGGGACTGACAGGGGGGGAGCTGTTTTTT.

The J gene is TRBJ2-4, the V gene TRBV9; 7 bases match TRBD2. This CDR3 is 15 amino acids long. Trimming cost V 5 bases and J 4 bases; bases outside gene matches: 9. Looked up from germline, CDR1 is SGDLS and CDR2 is YYNGEE. CDR3 in amino acids: CASSPRTGGKNIQYF. The DNA of the CDR3 is TGTGCCAGCAGTCCGAGGACCGGGGGGAAAAACATTCAGTACTTC. The variable domain in full, with the rest retrieved from reference TRBV9 and TRBJ2-4, is DSGVTQTPKHLITATGQRVTLRCSPRSGDLSVYWYQQSLDQGLQFLIQYYNGEERAKGNILERFSAQQFPDLHSELNLSSLELGDSALYFCASSPRTGGKNIQYFGAGTRLSVL.

There are a few counts of this clone. The chain combines TRBV4-3 with TRBJ1-5; D perhaps matches TRBD1 (6 bases). The CDR3 runs to 16 residues. The germline V gene encodes CDR1 LGHNA and CDR2 YSLEER. Between the trimmed V and J ends, which lost 1 base and 5 bases, there was a span of 15 bases. CDR3 nucleotides: TGCGCCAGCAGCCAAGTAGCGGGGGCGACCCATCAGCCCCAGCATTTT. Amino acids: CASSQVAGATHQPQHF.

This clone was found a few times. The chain recombines TRBV7-8 with TRBJ2-7, with D uncertain. V gave up 6 bases and J gave up 2 bases, with 14 bases separating them. The CDR3 covers 14 residues. Germline V gene sequence: CDR1 SGHVS, CDR2 FQNEAQ. The CDR3 coding sequence is TGTGCCAGCAGTCCGTCCCGAGGTACCTACGAGCAGTACTTC. Translated, it gives CASSPSRGTYEQYF.

This clone was picked up a small number of times. The CDR3 does not close with the conserved phenylalanine or tryptophan, likely indicating a read error. The genes are TRBV10-3 and TRBJ2-7, with 8 bases matching TRBD1. This CDR3 region has 15 residues. Germline values: CDR1 ENHRY, CDR2 SYGVKD. Trimming took 4 bases from V and 0 from J; bases not matched to a gene: 5. CDR3 residues: CAISAGTGSSYEQYL. CDR3 nucleotides: TGTGCCATCAGTGCGGGGACAGGTAGCTCCTACGAGCAGTACCTC.

There are a few counts of this clone. The chain carries TRBV28 and TRBJ2-3; 12 bases are shared with TRBD2. The germline CDR1 and CDR2 sequences are MDHEN and SYDVKM. This CDR3 comprises 17 residues. The J segment lost 3 bases and the V segment lost 2 bases, leaving 6 bases of the junction unmatched. The CDR3 here is CASSLPTSGSRTDTQYF. CDR3 in DNA: TGTGCCAGCAGTTTACCGACTAGCGGGAGTAGGACAGATACGCAGTATTTT. The full variable domain, its missing parts supplied by reference TRBV28 and TRBJ2-3, is DVKVTQSSRYLVKRTGEKVFLECVQDMDHENMFWYRQDPGLGLRLIYFSYDVKMKEKGDIPEGYSVSREKKERFSLILESASTNQTSMYLCASSLPTSGSRTDTQYFGPGTRLTVL.

This rearrangement joins TRBV6-1 to TRBJ2-7; 7 nucleotides agree with TRBD2. The V and J ends lost 6 bases and 5 bases, in that order; junction bases with no gene match: 4. The CDR3 has 12 residues. From germline, CDR1 is MNHNS and CDR2 SASEGT. Here the CDR3 DNA reads TGTGCCAGCAGGGGGGGGACGAACGAGCAGTACTTC. Encoded protein: CASRGGTNEQYF.

In its sample, this clone was seen a few times. The chain carries TRBV5-1 and TRBJ1-5; 7 bases line up with TRBD1. Germline V gene lookup returns CDR1 SGHRS and CDR2 YFSETQ. CDR3 length: 13 residues. With V trimmed by 0 bases and J by 7 bases, 1 base remained unmatched. CDR3 bases: TGCGCCAGCAGCTTGGCAGGGGGACAGCCCCAGCATTTT. This translates into CASSLAGGQPQHF.

The chain uses TRBV30 and TRBJ1-1; D uncertain. There are 15 residues in the CDR3. V dropped 4 bases and J dropped 3 bases, with 18 bases sitting between them. Germline V gives CDR1 GTSNPN, CDR2 SVGIG (reference sequence). The CDR3: CAWTQSLGRDTEAFF. The CDR3 DNA reads TGTGCCTGGACGCAAAGTCTTGGGAGGGACACTGAAGCTTTCTTT.

This clone was seen a handful of times. The chain couples TRBV6-5 to TRBJ2-7, with 7 bases that match TRBD1. The CDR3 runs to 13 residues. Germline trimming cut 6 bases from V and 1 base from J; bases unmatched to any gene: 3. The germline gives CDR1 MNHEY, CDR2 SVGAGI. The CDR3 DNA is TGTGCCAGCAGCTTGACAGGGTCCTACGAGCAGTACTTC. It translates to CASSLTGSYEQYF.

The J gene is TRBJ1-5, the V gene TRBV19; 8 bases agree with TRBD1. The CDR3 spans 16 residues. The J segment lost 2 bases and the V segment lost 6 bases, leaving 9 bases of the junction unmatched. Germline loops: CDR1 LNHDA, CDR2 SQIVND (reference sequence). Here the CDR3 DNA reads TGTGCCAGTAGCACCCAGGGGGCGAACGGCAATCAGCCCCAGCATTTT. This translates into CASSTQGANGNQPQHF. Full variable domain (outside the CDR3, taken from reference TRBV19 and TRBJ1-5): DGGITQSPKYLFRKEGQNVTLSCEQNLNHDAMYWYRQDPGQGLRLIYYSQIVNDFQKGDIAEGYSVSREKKESFPLTVTSAQKNPTAFYLCASSTQGANGNQPQHFGDGTRLSIL.